These 24 T cell receptor beta chains share one sample of origin, sequenced in a study of T cell repertoires in aging, cancer and after chemotherapy. Multiplex touch-down PCR with TRB-A/B primers amplified rearranged V-D-J TRB sequences. TCRdb re-analysed the multiplex PCR reads in MiXCR, keeping a single row per CDR3 protein. The sample lists 3,500 to 4,500 distinct CDR3 sequences, roughly 26% occurring once. The template was genomic DNA from peripheral blood, not RNA. Source material: blood. All receptors come from a human donor with a solid tumor.

Regarding this clonotype: A read error may produce the germline difference seen at one junction end. The gene calls are TRBV6-4 and TRBJ2-3; 7 nucleotides align to TRBD2. Germline loops: CDR1 MRHNA, CDR2 SNTAGT. This CDR3 comprises 16 residues. The CDR3 loop reads CASSDGTCGSTGTQYF. In DNA form, the CDR3 reads TGTGCCAGCAGTGACGGGACTTGCGGGAGCACAGGTACGCAGTATTTT.

Of note for this clonotype: One end of the junction is discordant with germline, which a read error may explain. The gene calls are TRBV7-9 and TRBJ1-2; D ambiguous. Germline V gene sequence: CDR1 SEHNR, CDR2 FQNEAQ (reference sequence). The CDR3 is 10 residues long. The CDR3 is CASSRERFSF. CDR3 bases: TGTGCCAGCAGTCGGGAGCGGTTTTCCTTC.

The rearrangement links TRBV30 to TRBJ1-2; the match to TRBD1 covers 11 bases. Germline CDR1 and CDR2: GTSNPN and SVGIG (reference sequence). The CDR3 sequence is 14 residues long. J lost 5 bases, V lost 5 bases, and 7 bases had no gene match. CDR3 in DNA: TGTGCCTGGGTAGGACAGGGGGCGGGATATGGCTACACCTTC. It codes for CAWVGQGAGYGYTF.

This clonotype is classed as medium-sized. V is TRBV18 and J is TRBJ1-1; D not certain. The CDR3 runs 16 residues. V gave up 3 bases and J gave up 9 bases, with 23 bases separating them. CDR1 and CDR2 (germline): KGHSH, LQKENI. The DNA for the CDR3 is TGTGCCAGCTCACCCCGCGCGATGGGCAAAACTAACCAAGCTTTCTTT. This gives the protein CASSPRAMGKTNQAFF.

This clonotype occurred a few times. The chain uses TRBV14 and TRBJ2-5, with D hard to call. The CDR3 is 17 amino acids. Trimming stripped 0 bases from V and 0 bases from J, with 14 bases between. CDR1 SGHDN and CDR2 FVKESK come from the germline V gene. In DNA, the CDR3 is TGTGCCAGCAGCCAAGATACGCCAGCGTGGTACCAAGAGACCCAGTACTTC. It specifies CASSQDTPAWYQETQYF.

The CDR3 region has the DNA TGCAGTGCTAGAGCGGGACTCCTAGATCAGCCCCAGCATTTT. The encoded protein is CSARAGLLDQPQHF. The rearrangement links TRBV20-1 to TRBJ1-5; tentatively, D is TRBD1 (5 bases). Germline lookup yields CDR1 DFQATT and CDR2 SNEGSKA (reference sequence). The CDR3 has 14 residues. V lost 1 base and J 5 bases, leaving 12 bases between the germline ends.

V usage is TRBV6-2 or TRBV6-3 and J usage is TRBJ2-6; a weak D match, TRBD1 (7 bases). CDR1 and CDR2 from the germline V gene are MNHEY and SVGEGT. V lost 10 bases to trimming and J lost 4 bases, with 14 bases between them. The CDR3 runs 14 residues. For the CDR3, the DNA is TGTGCCACCAGGGGGGTTTCGGGGGCCAACGTCCTGACTTTC. Protein sequence: CATRGVSGANVLTF.

The J gene is TRBJ1-1, the V gene TRBV5-1; 8 bases agree with TRBD1. The CDR3 has 14 residues. CDR1 and CDR2 (germline): SGHRS, YFSETQ. After removal of 4 bases from V and 6 bases from J, the junction contained 8 bases not matched to a gene. DNA of the CDR3: TGCGCCAGCAGCACCCCGGACAGGGCGGCTGAAGCTTTCTTT. It specifies CASSTPDRAAEAFF.

This clonotype has just a few counts. The chain links TRBV7-9 to TRBJ2-5; D unclear. The CDR3 consists of 14 residues. With 6 bases removed from V and 4 bases from J, the gap between germline ends came to 15 bases. Per germline, CDR1 SEHNR and CDR2 FQNEAQ (reference sequence). CDR3 amino acids: CASSPFIDGETQYF. CDR3 DNA sequence: TGTGCCAGCAGTCCCTTTATCGACGGAGAGACCCAGTACTTC.

This chain uses TRBV6-5 with TRBJ1-2; 10 bases map to TRBD1. Germline trimming cut 6 bases from V and 8 bases from J; bases unmatched to any gene: 6. Germline V gives CDR1 MNHEY, CDR2 SVGAGI. The CDR3 contains 13 residues. CDR3 nucleotide sequence: TGTGCCAGCAGAGGGACAGGGGCTTTAGGCTACACCTTC. This translates into CASRGTGALGYTF.

This clonotype is classed as medium-sized (0.01 to 0.1%). This chain links TRBV6-6 with TRBJ2-2, with D uncertain. V lost 2 bases to trimming and J lost 6 bases, with 10 bases between them. The germline V gene encodes CDR1 MNHNY and CDR2 SVGAGI (reference sequence). The CDR3 consists of 14 residues. The CDR3 sequence is CASSYTGWAGELFF. Written as DNA, the CDR3 is TGTGCCAGCAGTTACACCGGGTGGGCCGGGGAGCTGTTTTTT.

This clonotype is medium-sized by share. The genes are TRBV6-5 and TRBJ1-2, with 7 positions matching TRBD1. V shed 6 bases and J 5 bases; nucleotides not matched to a gene: 9. The CDR3 spans 14 residues. Per germline, CDR1 MNHEY and CDR2 SVGAGI. For the CDR3, the DNA is TGTGCCAGCAGCTCCGACAGGGCCCCTTATGGCTACACCTTC. Translating it yields CASSSDRAPYGYTF.

This clonotype is medium-sized. CDR3 bases: TGTGCCAGCAGCTCAGGGACCCGGACAGGGGAGAGGATTGGAGGGACCCAGTACTTC. Translating gives CASSSGTRTGERIGGTQYF. The chain joins TRBV5-6 to TRBJ2-5; 9 positions match TRBD1. With 3 bases clipped from V and 7 bases from J, the junction kept 22 bases outside the gene matches. Germline V gene sequence: CDR1 SGHDT, CDR2 YYEEEE. CDR3 size: 19 residues.

Sample share makes this clonotype medium-sized. The chain has TRBV5-6 and TRBJ2-1, with 11 bases that match TRBD1. The CDR3 has 16 amino acids. Germline assignment: CDR1 SGHDT and CDR2 YYEEEE. With 3 bases clipped from V and 2 bases from J, the junction kept 4 bases outside the gene matches. The CDR3 reads CASSSLGQGAYNEQFF. DNA of the CDR3: TGTGCCAGCAGCTCACTGGGACAGGGGGCCTACAATGAGCAGTTCTTC.

In this sample, this clonotype turned up a few times. V is TRBV6-5 and J is TRBJ1-5; D unresolved. The CDR3 spans 16 residues. The V gene lost 5 bases and the J gene lost 3 bases, with 17 bases spanning the gap. The germline CDR1 and CDR2 sequences are MNHEY and SVGAGI. CDR3 in DNA: TGTGCCAGCAGTGACCGACTGTATAGGCCCAATCAGCCCCAGCATTTT. This encodes CASSDRLYRPNQPQHF.

Points on this clonotype: A clone one base away is much larger, so this may be a read error. The CDR3 protein is CAISESNSGEQFF. Here the CDR3 DNA reads TGTGCCATCAGTGAGTCGAATAGCGGTGAGCAGTTCTTC. This chain joins TRBV10-3 and TRBJ2-1; TRBD2 might be the D (6 bases). The CDR3 loop spans 13 amino acids. Trimming stripped 0 bases from V and 9 bases from J, with 9 bases between. Germline V gives CDR1 ENHRY, CDR2 SYGVKD.

This clonotype was observed a handful of times. The chain joins TRBV5-1 to TRBJ1-1, with 7 bases that match TRBD1. J lost 1 base, V lost 1 base, and 7 bases had no gene match. This CDR3 spans 16 amino acids. Per germline, CDR1 SGHRS and CDR2 YFSETQ. The CDR3 reads CASSLRAGGWNTEAFF. The CDR3 DNA reads TGCGCCAGCAGCTTGCGGGCAGGGGGGTGGAACACTGAAGCTTTCTTT.

The CDR3 DNA follows: TGTGCCAGCAGCCCGCAGGGGGATATAGAGCAGTACTTC. This translates into CASSPQGDIEQYF. The rearrangement joins TRBV7-9 to TRBJ2-7; TRBD1 matches 7 bases. The CDR3 sequence is 13 residues long. Germline CDR1 is SEHNR and CDR2 is FQNEAQ (reference sequence). The V segment lost 5 bases and the J segment 7 bases; nucleotides outside the gene matches: 8.

The chain employs TRBV6-1 and TRBJ1-5; D is ambiguous. The V end was cut by 2 bases, the J end by 6 bases, with 5 bases between. Per the germline V gene, CDR1 is MNHNS and CDR2 is SASEGT. The CDR3 sequence is 12 residues long. Written as DNA, the CDR3 is TGTGCCAGCAGTGAATGGAGTCAGCCCCAGCATTTT. It yields the protein CASSEWSQPQHF.

This clonotype qualifies as medium-sized. This chain uses TRBV5-4 with TRBJ2-1; 8 nucleotides align to TRBD1. The CDR3 is made up of 18 amino acids. Losses at the gene ends were 4 bases for V and 6 bases for J; bases not matched to a gene: 18. Germline CDR1 and CDR2: SGHNT and YYREEE (reference sequence). The CDR3 nucleotides read TGTGCCAGCAGCGGATGGGACAGGTGGCAGGGAAATCTCAATGAGCAGTTCTTC. Translated: CASSGWDRWQGNLNEQFF.

The sample holds a few counts of this clonotype. The chain has TRBV20-1 and TRBJ1-5, with unresolved D. CDR3 size: 16 residues. Germline CDR1 reads DFQATT; CDR2 reads SNEGSKA (reference sequence). The germline V and J ends were trimmed by 0 bases and 3 bases, with 15 bases remaining between them. CDR3 sequence: CSARDPSGRTNQPQHF. The DNA of the CDR3 is TGCAGTGCTAGAGATCCGTCTGGACGGACCAATCAGCCCCAGCATTTT.

This clonotype counts as medium-sized. The rearrangement links TRBV18 to TRBJ2-1; D unresolved. This CDR3 has 14 residues. The V end lost 3 bases, the J end lost 10 bases, and 16 bases lay between the germline ends. Germline V gene data show CDR1 as KGHSH and CDR2 as LQKENI. CDR3 DNA sequence: TGTGCCAGCTCACCCCGAGGACCGGGCGGAGAGCAGTTCTTC. Protein sequence: CASSPRGPGGEQFF.

By share, this clonotype ranks as medium-sized (0.01 to 0.1%). The chain recombines TRBV5-5 with TRBJ2-7; TRBD1 or TRBD2 may be the D gene (5 bases each). The CDR3 has 16 residues. The germline V gene has CDR1 SGHKS and CDR2 YYEKEE (reference sequence). V lost 4 bases and J 1 base, leaving 18 bases between the germline ends. For the CDR3, the DNA is TGTGCCAGCAGCGGGGGACCGCGACAGTCGTCCTACGAGCAGTACTTC. Protein: CASSGGPRQSSYEQYF.

This clonotype is labeled as medium-sized. The chain has TRBV7-6 and TRBJ2-1, with TRBD2 as a possible D gene (6 bases). The length of the CDR3 is 16 residues. Trimming removed 2 bases from V and 2 bases from J, with 13 bases in between. Germline V lookup: CDR1 SGHVS, CDR2 FNYEAQ. In DNA form, the CDR3 reads TGTGCCAGCAGCTTATTTGGTAGCGGCACCTACAATGAGCAGTTCTTC. This gives the protein CASSLFGSGTYNEQFF.